This T cell receptor (beta chain) emerged from a study of T-cell reconstitution after alpha-beta-depleted transplantation in children. Germline CDR1 is SGHVS and CDR2 is FNYEAQ. J gave up 7 bases and V 5 bases, and 12 bases lay outside the gene matches. This CDR3 contains 16 residues. This clonotype was recorded many times. Using unique molecular identifiers, the investigators prepared the TCRbeta library. TCRdb re-called the PCR reads through MiXCR, storing one row per CDR3 protein. The data contain about 20,000 distinct CDR3 sequences, under 15% of them seen just once; the ten biggest clones take up roughly 37%.

The chain is built from TRBV7-6 and TRBJ2-3; 10 positions match TRBD2. This receptor was obtained from a female patient aged 2-15 years who had a stem cell transplant for congenital amegakaryocytic thrombocytopenia, so the T cells may come from the graft donor. The starting material was PBMCs, mostly from graft donor cells, obtained 60 days after TCRalphabeta/CD19-depleted stem cell transplant. The CDR3: CASSHALAGGRNTQYF. Here the CDR3 DNA reads TGTGCCAGCAGCCACGCTTTAGCGGGAGGAAGGAATACGCAGTATTTT.